This T cell receptor beta chain was found in a study of shared clonotypes between healthy human individuals. The overall study: Three CD4 naive, three CD4 memory, two CD8 naive and one CD8 memory plate were used per donor.

Broader study findings: Non-shared clonotypes were found to have lower generation probabilities than the clonotypes that were shared by all four of the sorted-subset donors.

Trimming took 10 bases from V and 5 from J, leaving 12 bases between them. The CDR3 is 13 residues long. Germline assignment: CDR1 ENHRY and CDR2 SYGVKD. On this clone itself: What it binds is unknown.

All donors qualified as healthy HIV-negative adults and had experienced no recent acute infections or vaccinations. Here immunoSEQ multiplex PCR was the method, and the copy in TCRdb shows in-frame clones only, minus some. The sample lists more than 2 million clones, under 97% occurring once. This sequence was found in a man younger than 30 in good health. The chain couples TRBV10-3 to TRBJ1-6; D may be TRBD1 (5 bases). Sequencing was carried out using naive CD4+ T cells sorted from blood. Indicated subset: CD45RA+ positively selected. DNA of the CDR3: TGTGCCACCATTGACAGAGATAATTCACCCCTCCACTTT. Its protein product is CATIDRDNSPLHF.